Sequencing of this T cell receptor (beta chain) was carried out in a study of T cells in narcolepsy. The CDR3 is 16 amino acids. The germline V gene encodes CDR1 PRHDT and CDR2 FYEKMQ (reference sequence). Deletions cut 2 bases from V and 5 bases from J, with 18 bases between. The protocol was immunoSEQ multiplex PCR, while the TCRdb copy is restricted to in-frame clones and leaves out a portion. The sample holds fewer than 40,000 clones, around 79% seen once. With regard to this clone: What it binds is not known.

The study, taken as a whole, reports: Autoreactive clone sequences were missing from some blood memory CD4+ repertoires. Comparing one patient's CSF and blood CD4+ clonotypes highlighted HCRT- and TRIB2-specific autoreactive clonotypes. Blood of same and different patients, but not healthy controls, reportedly held recurring autoreactive clonotypes.

The sequenced material came from CD45RA- memory CD4+ T cells from PBMCs. V is TRBV13 and J is TRBJ1-1; no firm D call. This clonotype was sampled from a human donor with narcolepsy. CDR3 DNA sequence: TGTGCCAGCAGCTTACGAGGTAAGGGCGTTCGGACTGAAGCTTTCTTT. As protein: CASSLRGKGVRTEAFF.